The TCR beta chain described here comes from a study of blood T cell repertoires in COVID-19. Overall study context: Sites across the United States, Italy and Spain contributed samples from acute and convalescent COVID-19.

TCRdb's copy holds only in-frame clones and misses some; the assay was immunoSEQ multiplex PCR. The sample yields under 450,000 clones, under 85% seen once. Enrollees, about 18 to 90 years old, lived in approximately 25 US areas. Cohort 3 donors were reported recovered after two negative PCRs, clearance, or symptom resolution. The CDR3 is 14 residues long. Trimming took 5 bases from V and 9 from J; bases not matched to a gene: 6. CDR1 is WSHSY and CDR2 is SAAADI in the germline V gene. The genes are TRBV10-2 and TRBJ1-6, with 8 bases matching TRBD1. This receptor was obtained from a woman aged 45-60 years who had recovered from COVID-19. Input material: PBMCs or T cells enriched from blood (not recorded which). In DNA, the CDR3 is TGCGCCAGCAGTCCGACAGGGGAGGCTTCACCCCTCCACTTT. It specifies CASSPTGEASPLHF.